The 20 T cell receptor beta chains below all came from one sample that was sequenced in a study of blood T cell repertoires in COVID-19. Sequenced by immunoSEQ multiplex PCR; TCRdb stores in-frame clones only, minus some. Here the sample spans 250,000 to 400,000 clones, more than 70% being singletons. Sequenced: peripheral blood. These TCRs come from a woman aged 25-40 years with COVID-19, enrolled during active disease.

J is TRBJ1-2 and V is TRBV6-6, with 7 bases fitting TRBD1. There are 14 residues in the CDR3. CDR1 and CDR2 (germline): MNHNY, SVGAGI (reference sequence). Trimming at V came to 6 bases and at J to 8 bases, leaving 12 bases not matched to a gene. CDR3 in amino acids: CASREESRGEGYTF. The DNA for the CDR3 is TGTGCCAGCAGAGAGGAGAGCAGGGGGGAAGGCTACACCTTC.

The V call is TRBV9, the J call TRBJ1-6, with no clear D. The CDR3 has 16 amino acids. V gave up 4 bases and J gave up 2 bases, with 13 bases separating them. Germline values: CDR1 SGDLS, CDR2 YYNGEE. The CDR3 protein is CASSPRGETYNSPLHF. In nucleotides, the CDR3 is TGTGCCAGCAGCCCCCGCGGGGAAACCTATAATTCACCCCTCCACTTT.

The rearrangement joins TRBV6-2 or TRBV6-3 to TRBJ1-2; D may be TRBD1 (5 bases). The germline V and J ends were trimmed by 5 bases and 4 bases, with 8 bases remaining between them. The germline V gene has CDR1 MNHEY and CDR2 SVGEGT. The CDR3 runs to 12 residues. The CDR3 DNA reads TGTGCCAGCAGTGACAGCTCCTATGGCTACACCTTC. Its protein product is CASSDSSYGYTF.

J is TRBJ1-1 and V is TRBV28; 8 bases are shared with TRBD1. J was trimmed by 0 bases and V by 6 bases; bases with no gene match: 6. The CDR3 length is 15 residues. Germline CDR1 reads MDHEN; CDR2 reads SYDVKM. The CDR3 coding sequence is TGTGCCAGCAGCCGTACGACAGGGGTGAACACTGAAGCTTTCTTT. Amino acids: CASSRTTGVNTEAFF.

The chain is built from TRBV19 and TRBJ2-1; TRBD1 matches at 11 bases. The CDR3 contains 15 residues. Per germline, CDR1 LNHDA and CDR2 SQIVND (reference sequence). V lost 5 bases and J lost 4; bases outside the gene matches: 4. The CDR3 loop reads CASSPGQGVYNEQFF. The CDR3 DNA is TGTGCCAGTAGTCCGGGACAGGGGGTTTACAATGAGCAGTTCTTC.

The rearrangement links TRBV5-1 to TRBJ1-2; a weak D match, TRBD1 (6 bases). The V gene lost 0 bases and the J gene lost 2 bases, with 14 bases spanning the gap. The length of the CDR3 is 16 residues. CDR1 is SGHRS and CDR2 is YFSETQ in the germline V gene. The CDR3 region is CASSLGQGMRNYGYTF. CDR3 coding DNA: TGCGCCAGCAGCTTGGGGCAGGGGATGAGGAACTATGGCTACACCTTC.

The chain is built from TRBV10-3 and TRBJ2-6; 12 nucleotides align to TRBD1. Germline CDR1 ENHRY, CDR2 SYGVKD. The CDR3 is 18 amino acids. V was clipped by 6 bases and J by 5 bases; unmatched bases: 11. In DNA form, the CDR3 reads TGTGCCATCAGCCCGGGACAGGGGGCCCCCGGCTGGGCCAACGTCCTGACTTTC. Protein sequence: CAISPGQGAPGWANVLTF.

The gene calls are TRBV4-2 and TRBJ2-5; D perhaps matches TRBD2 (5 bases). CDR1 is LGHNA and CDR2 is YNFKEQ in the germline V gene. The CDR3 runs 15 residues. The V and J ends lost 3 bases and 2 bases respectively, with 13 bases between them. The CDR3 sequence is CASSQDSDGQETQYF. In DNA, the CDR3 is TGTGCCAGCAGCCAGGACTCCGACGGACAAGAGACCCAGTACTTC.

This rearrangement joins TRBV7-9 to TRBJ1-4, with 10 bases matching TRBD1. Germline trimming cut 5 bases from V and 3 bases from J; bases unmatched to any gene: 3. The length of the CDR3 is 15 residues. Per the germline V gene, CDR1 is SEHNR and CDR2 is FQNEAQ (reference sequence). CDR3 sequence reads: CASSGQGVANEKLFF. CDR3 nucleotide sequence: TGTGCCAGCAGCGGACAGGGGGTAGCTAATGAAAAACTGTTTTTT.

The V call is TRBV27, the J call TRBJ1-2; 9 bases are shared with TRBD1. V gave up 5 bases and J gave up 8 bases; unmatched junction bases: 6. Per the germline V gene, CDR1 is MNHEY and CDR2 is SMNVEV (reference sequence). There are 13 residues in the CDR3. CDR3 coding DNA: TGTGCCAGCAGTATAGGGACAGGGAGCGGCTACACCTTC. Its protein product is CASSIGTGSGYTF.

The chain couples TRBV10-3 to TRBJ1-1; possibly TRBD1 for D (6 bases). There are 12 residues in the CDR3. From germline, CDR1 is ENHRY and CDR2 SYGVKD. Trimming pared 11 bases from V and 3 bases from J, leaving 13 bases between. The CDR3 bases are TGTGCCGCAAGCAAGGGGGACACTGAAGCTTTCTTT. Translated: CAASKGDTEAFF.

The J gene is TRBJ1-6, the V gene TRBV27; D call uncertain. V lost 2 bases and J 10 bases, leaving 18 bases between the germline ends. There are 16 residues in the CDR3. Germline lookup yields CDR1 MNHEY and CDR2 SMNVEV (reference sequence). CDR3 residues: CASSLISGGIWSPLHF. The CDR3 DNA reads TGTGCCAGCAGTTTAATCAGTGGCGGGATTTGGTCACCCCTCCACTTT.

The CDR3 DNA reads as TGTGCCAGCAGCTCCCGGACAAGCGTCACTGAAGCTTTCTTT. Protein product: CASSSRTSVTEAFF. The V and J genes are TRBV5-4 and TRBJ1-1; D may be TRBD1 (5 bases). CDR3 length: 14 amino acids. CDR1 and CDR2 from the germline V gene are SGHNT and YYREEE (reference sequence). V was cut by 3 bases and J by 4 bases, with 13 bases left in between.

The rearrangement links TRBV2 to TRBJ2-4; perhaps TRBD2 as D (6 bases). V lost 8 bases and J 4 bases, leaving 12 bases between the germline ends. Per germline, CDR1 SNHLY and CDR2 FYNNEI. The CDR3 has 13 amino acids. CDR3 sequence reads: CASWGVRKNIQYF. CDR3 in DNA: TGTGCCAGCTGGGGGGTCAGGAAAAACATTCAGTACTTC. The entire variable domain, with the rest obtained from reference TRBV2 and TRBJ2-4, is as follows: EPEVTQTPSHQVTQMGQEVILRCVPISNHLYFYWYRQILGQKVEFLVSFYNNEISEKSEIFDDQFSVERPDGSNFTLKIRSTKLEDSAMYFCASWGVRKNIQYFGAGTRLSVL.

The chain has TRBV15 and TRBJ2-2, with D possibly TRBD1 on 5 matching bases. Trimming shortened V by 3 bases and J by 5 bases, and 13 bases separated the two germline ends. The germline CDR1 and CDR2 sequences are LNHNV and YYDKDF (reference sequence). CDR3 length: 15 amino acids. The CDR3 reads CATSSWQGRTGELFF. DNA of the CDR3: TGTGCCACCAGCAGCTGGCAGGGCAGGACCGGGGAGCTGTTTTTT.

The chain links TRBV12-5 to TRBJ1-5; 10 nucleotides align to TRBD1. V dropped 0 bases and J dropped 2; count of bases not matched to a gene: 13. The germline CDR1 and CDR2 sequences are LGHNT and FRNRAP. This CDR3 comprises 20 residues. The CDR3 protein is CASGLVLGQGVRVGNQPQHF. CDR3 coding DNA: TGTGCTAGTGGTTTGGTATTAGGACAGGGGGTACGGGTGGGCAATCAGCCCCAGCATTTT.

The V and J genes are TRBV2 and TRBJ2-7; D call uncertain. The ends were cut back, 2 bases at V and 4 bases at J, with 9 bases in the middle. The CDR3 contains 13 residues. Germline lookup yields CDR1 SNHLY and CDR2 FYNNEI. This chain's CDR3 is CASSESSLYEQYF. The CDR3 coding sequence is TGTGCCAGCAGTGAATCTAGTCTTTACGAGCAGTACTTC. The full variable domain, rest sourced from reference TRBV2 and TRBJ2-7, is EPEVTQTPSHQVTQMGQEVILRCVPISNHLYFYWYRQILGQKVEFLVSFYNNEISEKSEIFDDQFSVERPDGSNFTLKIRSTKLEDSAMYFCASSESSLYEQYFGPGTRLTVT.

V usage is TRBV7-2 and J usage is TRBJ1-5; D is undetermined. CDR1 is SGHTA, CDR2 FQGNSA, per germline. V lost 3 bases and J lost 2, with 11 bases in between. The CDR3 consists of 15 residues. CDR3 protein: CASSFSGSGNQPQHF. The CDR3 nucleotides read TGTGCCAGCAGCTTCAGCGGGTCTGGCAATCAGCCCCAGCATTTT.

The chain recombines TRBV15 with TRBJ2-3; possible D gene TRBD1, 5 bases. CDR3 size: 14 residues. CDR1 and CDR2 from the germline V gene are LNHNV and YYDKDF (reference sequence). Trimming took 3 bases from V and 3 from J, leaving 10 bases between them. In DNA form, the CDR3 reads TGTGCCACCAGCAGCGTAGACAGTACAGATACGCAGTATTTT. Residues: CATSSVDSTDTQYF.

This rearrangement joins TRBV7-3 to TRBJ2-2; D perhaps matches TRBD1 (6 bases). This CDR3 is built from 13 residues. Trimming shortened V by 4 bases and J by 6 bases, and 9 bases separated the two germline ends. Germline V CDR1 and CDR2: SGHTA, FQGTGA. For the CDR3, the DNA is TGTGCCAGCAGCTCACAGGGCCCCGGGGAGCTGTTTTTT. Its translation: CASSSQGPGELFF.